Here is one T cell receptor beta chain with its context. The antigen is unknown. J lost 1 base, V lost 4 bases, and 3 bases had no gene match. Germline V gene data show CDR1 as SGHRS and CDR2 as YFSETQ. The length of the CDR3 is 15 residues. This specimen belongs to a study of cytomegalovirus exposure and HLA in healthy donors. Findings and caveats of the study: Later analysis associated a missense DCLRE1C variant with TCR beta V- and J-gene trimming.

PCR primers comprised 60 Vbeta and 13 Jbeta primers. The assay was immunoSEQ multiplex PCR, and TCRdb's table has in-frame clones only and misses some. The data contain 85,000 to 90,000 clones, around 76% of them singletons. The origin of this receptor is a man between 25 and 39 years old in good health and CMV-seropositive. Specimen: PBMCs. This chain uses TRBV5-1 with TRBJ2-2; 8 nucleotides align to TRBD2. The CDR3 nucleotides are TGCGCCAGCAGCCGGAGCGGGAGGAACACCGGGGAGCTGTTTTTT. It translates to CASSRSGRNTGELFF.